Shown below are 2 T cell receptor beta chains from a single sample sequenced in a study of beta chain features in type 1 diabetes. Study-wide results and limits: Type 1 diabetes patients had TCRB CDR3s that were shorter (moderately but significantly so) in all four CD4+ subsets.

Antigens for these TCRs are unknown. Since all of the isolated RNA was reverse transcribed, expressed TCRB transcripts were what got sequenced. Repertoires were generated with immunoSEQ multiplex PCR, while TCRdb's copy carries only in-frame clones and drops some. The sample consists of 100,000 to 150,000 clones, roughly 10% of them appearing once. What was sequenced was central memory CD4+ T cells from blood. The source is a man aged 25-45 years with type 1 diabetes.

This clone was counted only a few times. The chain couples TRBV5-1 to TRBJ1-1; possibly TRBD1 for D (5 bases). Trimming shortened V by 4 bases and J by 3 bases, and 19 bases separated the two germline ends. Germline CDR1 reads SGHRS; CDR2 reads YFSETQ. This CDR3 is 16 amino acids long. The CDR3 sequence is CASSAKSQGWDTEAFF. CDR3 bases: TGCGCCAGCAGCGCCAAGAGTCAGGGCTGGGACACTGAAGCTTTCTTT.

The chain's CDR3 is CASSLGVGTGVYEQYF. CDR3 DNA sequence: TGTGCCAGCAGCTTGGGCGTCGGGACAGGGGTCTACGAGCAGTACTTC. V is TRBV5-4 and J is TRBJ2-7; 10 bases match TRBD1. The J segment lost 3 bases and the V segment lost 0 bases, leaving 6 bases of the junction unmatched. This CDR3 is built from 16 residues. Germline CDR1 is SGHNT and CDR2 is YYREEE (reference sequence).